This TCR beta chain was profiled in a study of blood T cell repertoires in COVID-19. Produced via immunoSEQ multiplex PCR; TCRdb's table is partial and in-frame only. Here the sample spans approximately 170,000 clones, roughly 84% being singletons. The CDR3 length is 16 residues. Unmatched junction bases numbered 5, after V lost 3 bases and J lost 0 bases. CDR1 MGHRA and CDR2 YSYEKL come from the germline V gene. The sample was peripheral blood. This rearrangement joins TRBV4-1 to TRBJ1-5; 7 nucleotides agree with TRBD1. The clonotype was recovered from a man older than 75 with COVID-19, enrolled during active disease. For the CDR3, the DNA is TGCGCCAGCAGCCACGGGACAGCGGTTAGCAATCAGCCCCAGCATTTT. Protein: CASSHGTAVSNQPQHF.